This record looks at one T cell receptor beta chain sequence and its context. Its specificity is not known. This entry belongs to a study of cytomegalovirus exposure and HLA in healthy donors. About the study: In terms of ancestry, the Caucasian-associated cluster contained roughly 81% of the roughly 400 genotyped donors. General study results and limits: Because they were indistinguishable, some V segments, including TRBV6-2 and TRBV6-3, were excluded. Previously analyzed data showed that most TCR beta V segments were productive at a frequency of about 87% or about 30%. Later genetic work tied a missense DCLRE1C variant to beta-chain V and J trimming.

The CDR3 is 14 amino acids. Germline-derived CDR1 and CDR2 are MNHEY and SVGAGI. Losses at the gene ends were 5 bases for V and 1 base for J; bases not matched to a gene: 3. Primers for the PCR totalled 60 Vbeta and 13 Jbeta. The table came from immunoSEQ multiplex PCR; TCRdb's copy has only in-frame clones and leaves some out. This table holds 120,000 to 150,000 clones, roughly three quarters found once. The source is a man aged 18 to 30 in good health and CMV-seronegative. The V gene is TRBV6-5, the J gene TRBJ1-1; 8 nucleotides line up with TRBD1. The sequenced sample consisted of PBMCs. The CDR3 region is CASSAGTGNTEAFF. In DNA, the CDR3 is TGTGCCAGCAGTGCCGGGACAGGGAACACTGAAGCTTTCTTT.